This T cell receptor (beta chain) was recovered during a study of OX40 agonist ivuxolimab in advanced cancers. Profiled with immunoSEQ multiplex PCR; TCRdb holds only in-frame clones, not every one. This table holds some 140,000 clones, 75% to 95% found once. Germline V gene data show CDR1 as WNHNN and CDR2 as SYGVQD (reference sequence). The CDR3 loop spans 14 amino acids. The V and J ends lost 8 bases and 5 bases, in that order; junction bases with no gene match: 8. This clonotype originated in an adult with an advanced solid tumor such as melanoma, head and neck, liver or kidney cancer. V and J are TRBV10-1 and TRBJ2-7; 11 bases match TRBD2. Sequenced material: CD4+ or CD8+ T cells sorted from blood, taken in a trial of the OX40 agonist ivuxolimab. The CDR3 reads CASVLAGGGHEQYF. Here the CDR3 DNA reads TGCGCCAGCGTTCTAGCGGGAGGCGGCCACGAGCAGTACTTC.